These T cell receptor beta chains were read from a single sample in a study of T-cell memory formation after mild COVID-19. TCRdb re-called the 5' RACE reads through MiXCR, storing one row per CDR3 protein. Of just over 350,000 distinct CDR3 sequences in the sample, about an eighth were seen once. The sequencing input was PBMCs or a T cell subset sorted from them (not recorded which). These receptors all come from a man between 18 and 29 years old who had mild COVID-19 (a few samples of this study predate the infection). Cell type and time point are not known. CDR3s include the opening cysteine and the closing phenylalanine or tryptophan. A D gene is named only where the DNA matches it firmly. Expanded clones are given a class, and other clones once, few, many or no size at all.

clone_size: many; cdr3_length: 15; d_call: -; j_call: TRBJ2-1; v_call: TRBV5-1; cdr3_aa: CASSSGANVDNEQFF; cdr3_nt: TGCGCCAGCAGCTCCGGGGCTAACGTGGACAATGAGCAGTTCTTC
clone_size: -; cdr3_length: 14; d_call: TRBD1; j_call: TRBJ1-1; v_call: TRBV28; cdr3_aa: CAGQGGDKNTEAFF; cdr3_nt: TGTGCCGGACAGGGTGGAGATAAAAACACTGAAGCTTTCTTT
clone_size: -; cdr3_length: 12; d_call: -; j_call: TRBJ1-1; v_call: TRBV7-2; cdr3_aa: CASSRGYSEAFF; cdr3_nt: TGTGCCAGCAGCCGTGGGTATTCCGAAGCTTTCTTT
clone_size: few; cdr3_length: 14; d_call: TRBD1; j_call: TRBJ1-1; v_call: TRBV6-5; cdr3_aa: CASRQGQGDTEAFF; cdr3_nt: TGTGCCAGCAGACAGGGACAGGGGGACACTGAAGCTTTCTTT
clone_size: many; cdr3_length: 15; d_call: -; j_call: TRBJ2-1; v_call: TRBV25-1; cdr3_aa: CASSDRQTRYNEQFF; cdr3_nt: TGTGCCAGCAGTGATCGACAAACACGGTACAATGAGCAGTTCTTC
clone_size: once; cdr3_length: 13; d_call: -; j_call: TRBJ2-5; v_call: TRBV6-5; cdr3_aa: CASSYFFGETQYF; cdr3_nt: TGTGCCAGCAGTTACTTTTTCGGGGAGACCCAGTACTTC
clone_size: -; cdr3_length: 13; d_call: TRBD1; j_call: TRBJ2-3; v_call: TRBV29-1; cdr3_aa: CSVVGQGLNTQYF; cdr3_nt: TGCAGCGTTGTCGGACAGGGGTTGAATACGCAGTATTTT
clone_size: -; cdr3_length: 15; d_call: -; j_call: TRBJ2-2; v_call: TRBV4-2; cdr3_aa: CASSPTGFDTGELFF; cdr3_nt: TGTGCCAGCAGCCCGACCGGGTTTGACACCGGGGAGCTGTTTTTT
clone_size: -; cdr3_length: 14; d_call: -; j_call: TRBJ2-2; v_call: TRBV6-5; cdr3_aa: CASSYNRNTGELFF; cdr3_nt: TGTGCCAGCAGTTATAACCGTAACACCGGGGAGCTGTTTTTT
clone_size: many; cdr3_length: 14; d_call: -; j_call: TRBJ1-1; v_call: TRBV20-1; cdr3_aa: CSARGSRAGTEAFF; cdr3_nt: TGCAGTGCTAGAGGAAGCAGGGCTGGCACTGAAGCTTTCTTT
clone_size: -; cdr3_length: 15; d_call: -; j_call: TRBJ1-2; v_call: TRBV14; cdr3_aa: CASSQDPRGTGGYTF; cdr3_nt: TGTGCCAGCAGCCAAGATCCCAGGGGAACAGGTGGCTACACCTTC
clone_size: -; cdr3_length: 16; d_call: -; j_call: TRBJ2-1; v_call: TRBV7-3; cdr3_aa: CASSDVEGAGYNEQFF; cdr3_nt: TGTGCCAGCAGTGACGTCGAAGGGGCCGGCTACAATGAGCAGTTCTTC
clone_size: few; cdr3_length: 13; d_call: -; j_call: TRBJ1-4; v_call: TRBV10-3; cdr3_aa: CAISSGVGEKLFF; cdr3_nt: TGTGCCATCAGCTCGGGGGTTGGTGAAAAACTGTTTTTT
clone_size: -; cdr3_length: 14; d_call: TRBD1; j_call: TRBJ1-5; v_call: TRBV5-1; cdr3_aa: CASLDRVGNQPQHF; cdr3_nt: TGCGCCAGCCTCGACAGGGTCGGCAATCAGCCCCAGCATTTT
clone_size: few; cdr3_length: 13; d_call: -; j_call: TRBJ2-7; v_call: TRBV15; cdr3_aa: CATSRPGEYEQYF; cdr3_nt: TGTGCCACCAGCAGACCCGGGGAGTACGAGCAGTACTTC
clone_size: -; cdr3_length: 16; d_call: TRBD1; j_call: TRBJ1-3; v_call: TRBV11-2; cdr3_aa: CASSLLQGAGGNTIYF; cdr3_nt: TGTGCCAGCAGCTTGTTACAGGGGGCTGGTGGAAACACCATATATTTT
clone_size: few; cdr3_length: 13; d_call: TRBD1; j_call: TRBJ2-7; v_call: TRBV12-3/TRBV12-4; cdr3_aa: CASRKTGSYEQYF; cdr3_nt: TGTGCCAGCAGAAAGACAGGGTCCTACGAGCAGTACTTC
clone_size: few; cdr3_length: 18; d_call: TRBD2; j_call: TRBJ2-5; v_call: TRBV15; cdr3_aa: CATSRGLAGGPPQETQYF; cdr3_nt: TGTGCCACCAGCAGAGGACTAGCGGGGGGGCCCCCCCAAGAGACCCAGTACTTC
clone_size: few; cdr3_length: 13; d_call: -; j_call: TRBJ1-2; v_call: TRBV29-1; cdr3_aa: CSVDPKVPYGYTF; cdr3_nt: TGCAGCGTTGACCCCAAGGTCCCCTATGGCTACACCTTC
clone_size: -; cdr3_length: 13; d_call: -; j_call: TRBJ2-7; v_call: TRBV15; cdr3_aa: CATSRDGKYEQYF; cdr3_nt: TGTGCCACCAGCAGAGATGGGAAATACGAGCAGTACTTC
clone_size: -; cdr3_length: 13; d_call: -; j_call: TRBJ1-2; v_call: TRBV29-1; cdr3_aa: CSVEGGLDYGYTF; cdr3_nt: TGCAGCGTTGAGGGGGGTCTGGACTATGGCTACACCTTC
clone_size: few; cdr3_length: 14; d_call: -; j_call: TRBJ1-1; v_call: TRBV7-2; cdr3_aa: CASSLDVLGRGAFF; cdr3_nt: TGTGCCAGCAGCTTAGACGTTTTGGGGCGCGGGGCTTTCTTT
clone_size: few; cdr3_length: 16; d_call: -; j_call: TRBJ2-1; v_call: TRBV7-9; cdr3_aa: CASSFSLQAVYNEQFF; cdr3_nt: TGTGCCAGCAGCTTTTCGCTACAGGCTGTCTACAATGAGCAGTTCTTC
clone_size: -; cdr3_length: 16; d_call: -; j_call: TRBJ2-3; v_call: TRBV12-3/TRBV12-4; cdr3_aa: CASSFHDKRNTDTQYF; cdr3_nt: TGTGCCAGCAGTTTTCATGACAAGCGAAACACAGATACGCAGTATTTT
clone_size: many; cdr3_length: 14; d_call: -; j_call: TRBJ1-5; v_call: TRBV6-1; cdr3_aa: CASTLAGGYQPQHF; cdr3_nt: TGTGCCAGCACTCTAGCGGGAGGGTATCAGCCCCAGCATTTT
clone_size: few; cdr3_length: 13; d_call: TRBD2; j_call: TRBJ2-3; v_call: TRBV9; cdr3_aa: CASSSGGPDTQYF; cdr3_nt: TGTGCCAGCAGTAGCGGGGGGCCAGATACGCAGTATTTT
clone_size: many; cdr3_length: 15; d_call: TRBD1; j_call: TRBJ2-5; v_call: TRBV7-9; cdr3_aa: CASSPPDRVGETQYF; cdr3_nt: TGTGCCAGCAGCCCGCCCGACAGGGTTGGGGAGACCCAGTACTTC
clone_size: -; cdr3_length: 14; d_call: TRBD1; j_call: TRBJ1-1; v_call: TRBV4-3; cdr3_aa: CASSHDDRDSEAFF; cdr3_nt: TGCGCCAGCAGCCACGACGACCGGGACAGTGAAGCTTTCTTT
clone_size: -; cdr3_length: 15; d_call: -; j_call: TRBJ1-2; v_call: TRBV28; cdr3_aa: CASSWDRDTDYGYTF; cdr3_nt: TGTGCCAGCAGTTGGGACCGGGACACCGACTATGGCTACACCTTC
clone_size: -; cdr3_length: 17; d_call: TRBD1; j_call: TRBJ1-5; v_call: TRBV4-1; cdr3_aa: CASSQVLGQGLPQPQHF; cdr3_nt: TGCGCCAGCAGCCAAGTCCTTGGACAGGGGTTGCCTCAGCCCCAGCATTTT
clone_size: -; cdr3_length: 15; d_call: -; j_call: TRBJ1-5; v_call: TRBV4-3; cdr3_aa: CASSQDSYDNQPQHF; cdr3_nt: TGCGCCAGCAGCCAAGATTCATACGATAATCAGCCCCAGCATTTT
clone_size: few; cdr3_length: 14; d_call: TRBD1; j_call: TRBJ2-1; v_call: TRBV12-3/TRBV12-4; cdr3_aa: CASSGGQEYNEQFF; cdr3_nt: TGTGCCAGCAGTGGGGGACAGGAATACAATGAGCAGTTCTTC
clone_size: -; cdr3_length: 14; d_call: -; j_call: TRBJ1-1; v_call: TRBV20-1; cdr3_aa: CSARDYGKGTEAFF; cdr3_nt: TGCAGTGCTAGAGATTATGGGAAGGGCACTGAAGCTTTCTTT
clone_size: -; cdr3_length: 16; d_call: TRBD1; j_call: TRBJ2-3; v_call: TRBV6-6; cdr3_aa: CASSYSGTGSGYTQYF; cdr3_nt: TGTGCCAGCAGTTACTCTGGGACAGGGAGTGGATATACGCAGTATTTT
clone_size: few; cdr3_length: 13; d_call: -; j_call: TRBJ1-1; v_call: TRBV7-2; cdr3_aa: CASSLNQVGFTFF; cdr3_nt: TGTGCCAGCAGCTTGAATCAGGTGGGCTTTACTTTCTTT
clone_size: -; cdr3_length: 16; d_call: -; j_call: TRBJ2-3; v_call: TRBV12-3/TRBV12-4; cdr3_aa: CASSERTAKGTDTQYF; cdr3_nt: TGTGCCAGCAGCGAAAGGACAGCAAAGGGCACAGATACGCAGTATTTT
clone_size: medium-sized; cdr3_length: 12; d_call: -; j_call: TRBJ1-2; v_call: TRBV29-1; cdr3_aa: CSVDDGMGGYTF; cdr3_nt: TGCAGCGTTGACGACGGAATGGGTGGCTACACCTTC
clone_size: many; cdr3_length: 14; d_call: -; j_call: TRBJ2-4; v_call: TRBV6-1; cdr3_aa: CASSEVGQKNIQYF; cdr3_nt: TGTGCCAGCAGTGAAGTGGGGCAGAAAAACATTCAGTACTTC
clone_size: -; cdr3_length: 14; d_call: -; j_call: TRBJ2-3; v_call: TRBV12-3/TRBV12-4; cdr3_aa: CASSLFLVSDTQYF; cdr3_nt: TGTGCCAGCAGTTTATTTCTAGTTTCCGATACGCAGTATTTT
clone_size: many; cdr3_length: 14; d_call: -; j_call: TRBJ1-1; v_call: TRBV29-1; cdr3_aa: CSVEPGAANTEAFF; cdr3_nt: TGCAGCGTTGAACCGGGGGCGGCGAACACTGAAGCTTTCTTT
clone_size: -; cdr3_length: 15; d_call: -; j_call: TRBJ1-3; v_call: TRBV5-1; cdr3_aa: CASSLGQSSGNTIYF; cdr3_nt: TGCGCCAGCAGCTTGGGGCAGTCCTCTGGAAACACCATATATTTT
clone_size: -; cdr3_length: 13; d_call: -; j_call: TRBJ2-5; v_call: TRBV12-5; cdr3_aa: CASGHSLRETQYF; cdr3_nt: TGTGCTAGTGGGCACAGTCTCAGGGAGACCCAGTACTTC
clone_size: few; cdr3_length: 14; d_call: -; j_call: TRBJ2-1; v_call: TRBV6-5; cdr3_aa: CASSEQVSYNEQFF; cdr3_nt: TGTGCCAGCAGCGAACAGGTCTCCTACAATGAGCAGTTCTTC
clone_size: many; cdr3_length: 15; d_call: -; j_call: TRBJ1-1; v_call: TRBV6-2/TRBV6-3; cdr3_aa: CASSPFPGTGSEAFF; cdr3_nt: TGTGCCAGCAGCCCTTTCCCCGGGACTGGAAGTGAAGCTTTCTTT
clone_size: -; cdr3_length: 16; d_call: -; j_call: TRBJ1-1; v_call: TRBV14; cdr3_aa: CASSQDHTRWYTEAFF; cdr3_nt: TGTGCCAGCAGCCAAGATCACACCCGCTGGTACACTGAAGCTTTCTTT
clone_size: -; cdr3_length: 13; d_call: -; j_call: TRBJ2-3; v_call: TRBV14; cdr3_aa: CASSQVSMDTQYF; cdr3_nt: TGTGCCAGCAGCCAAGTTTCTATGGATACGCAGTATTTT
clone_size: few; cdr3_length: 16; d_call: -; j_call: TRBJ2-6; v_call: TRBV7-2; cdr3_aa: CASSSSRVAGANVLTF; cdr3_nt: TGTGCCAGCAGCTCATCCAGGGTAGCGGGGGCCAACGTCCTGACTTTC
clone_size: -; cdr3_length: 15; d_call: -; j_call: TRBJ2-3; v_call: TRBV7-2; cdr3_aa: CASSSWTSGADTQYF; cdr3_nt: TGTGCCAGCAGCTCCTGGACCTCGGGCGCAGATACGCAGTATTTT
clone_size: many; cdr3_length: 14; d_call: -; j_call: TRBJ1-6; v_call: TRBV7-2; cdr3_aa: CASSSGTDNSPLHF; cdr3_nt: TGTGCCAGCAGCTCGGGGACGGATAATTCACCCCTCCACTTT
clone_size: many; cdr3_length: 19; d_call: TRBD2; j_call: TRBJ2-3; v_call: TRBV7-9; cdr3_aa: CASSIPPSSGGDSTDTQYF; cdr3_nt: TGTGCCAGCAGCATTCCACCCTCTAGCGGGGGGGATAGCACAGATACGCAGTATTTT
clone_size: -; cdr3_length: 16; d_call: -; j_call: TRBJ1-2; v_call: TRBV7-9; cdr3_aa: CASSLLEAERNYGYTF; cdr3_nt: TGTGCCAGCAGCTTATTGGAGGCCGAACGAAACTATGGCTACACCTTC
clone_size: -; cdr3_length: 14; d_call: -; j_call: TRBJ1-1; v_call: TRBV24-1; cdr3_aa: CATSDRFTNTEAFF; cdr3_nt: TGTGCCACCAGTGACAGGTTTACGAACACTGAAGCTTTCTTT
clone_size: many; cdr3_length: 13; d_call: -; j_call: TRBJ2-7; v_call: TRBV7-2; cdr3_aa: CASSLLGGYEQYF; cdr3_nt: TGTGCCAGCAGCCTCCTTGGAGGTTACGAGCAGTACTTC
clone_size: -; cdr3_length: 13; d_call: -; j_call: TRBJ2-7; v_call: TRBV19; cdr3_aa: CASSVDRSYEQYF; cdr3_nt: TGTGCCAGTAGTGTGGACAGATCCTACGAGCAGTACTTC
clone_size: few; cdr3_length: 13; d_call: TRBD1; j_call: TRBJ2-5; v_call: TRBV20-1; cdr3_aa: CSASGTGEETQYF; cdr3_nt: TGCAGTGCTTCCGGGACAGGGGAAGAGACCCAGTACTTC
clone_size: few; cdr3_length: 17; d_call: -; j_call: TRBJ2-3; v_call: TRBV24-1; cdr3_aa: CATSDGSVDRDGDTQYF; cdr3_nt: TGTGCCACCAGTGACGGTTCGGTGGACCGGGATGGGGATACGCAGTATTTT
clone_size: few; cdr3_length: 11; d_call: -; j_call: TRBJ2-7; v_call: TRBV29-1; cdr3_aa: CSVRGSYEQYF; cdr3_nt: TGCAGCGTTCGCGGTTCCTACGAGCAGTACTTC
clone_size: -; cdr3_length: 12; d_call: -; j_call: TRBJ2-7; v_call: TRBV27; cdr3_aa: CASGSGVYEQYF; cdr3_nt: TGTGCCAGCGGCTCGGGGGTCTACGAGCAGTACTTC